This T cell receptor (beta chain) appears in the sequencing data of a study of tissue T cells after allogeneic stem cell transplantation. Time point: mouse harvest day 7 after allogeneic transplant. The graft held 10^6 splenic CD5+ T cells and 10^7 T-cell-depleted bone marrow cells. Method: immunoSEQ multiplex PCR; TCRdb's copy keeps in-frame clones and lacks some. Seen here are 8,700 or so clones, about half observed once, and the top ten hold roughly 7%. V shed 2 bases and J shed 8 bases, with 9 bases lying between them. This CDR3 contains 12 residues. Germline V CDR1 and CDR2: SGHLS, HYDKME. This clone was found a few times. The genes and germline here are from mouse. The DNA ends 1 residue before the CDR3 does, and the rest of the CDR3 is filled in from the germline J gene.

The sample taken for sequencing was gut tissue. This chain uses TRBV12-2 with TRBJ1-5; D is uncertain. This sequence originates from a female BALB/c mouse given C57BL/6 T cells with graft-versus-host disease after an allogeneic hematopoietic cell transplant. The DNA read from the CDR3 is TGTGCCAGCTCTCCTCAGGAAGAGGCTCCGCTT. Translated, it gives CASSPQEEAPL. The full CDR3 reads CASSPQEEAPLF.